This section outlines one TCR beta chain sequence together with its context. Its specific antigen is unknown. One base away there is no much larger clone; base qualities are not given. The data originate from a study of preoperative IRX-2 immunotherapy in early breast cancer (dated by TCRdb to the late 2010s). Library construction relied on the immunoSEQ multiplex PCR assay. TCRdb took over this immuneACCESS table, retaining in-frame rearrangements with V and J assigned. Such tables are incomplete; in checked studies, under half of the missing clones stem from an unresolved V gene, and the remainder is unexplained. For this sample the table gives around 62,000 clones, of which approximately 95% were detected only once. The ten largest clonotypes hold roughly 1.7% of the sample. CDR1 and CDR2, per the germline V gene, are MDHEN and SYDVKM. Deletion took 5 bases off V and 11 bases off J, with a span of 21 bases between the germline ends. There are 15 amino acids in the CDR3, from cysteine to phenylalanine inclusive. CDR3 DNA is the only sequence kept; it has 45 bases, read in frame from the first base.

In the paper's terms, the treatment or condition label means: preoperative locoregional IRX-2 cytokine immunotherapy. The samples were obtained from a phase Ib study in which preoperative, locoregional IRX-2 cytokine immunotherapy intended to prime immune responses was tested. Before surgery, IRX-2 was given to the donors, who were patients with early-stage breast cancer. The chain joins TRBV28 to TRBJ1-4; TRBD1 might be the D gene, on 6 matching bases. The sample was gathered from a patient treated with IRX-2 immunotherapy. This clonotype was sampled from a human donor with breast cancer. At the DNA level, the sequence is TGTGCCAGCAGTGCCGTCAGGGGACAAGGGGACAAACTGTTTTTT. Its translation is CASSAVRGQGDKLFF.